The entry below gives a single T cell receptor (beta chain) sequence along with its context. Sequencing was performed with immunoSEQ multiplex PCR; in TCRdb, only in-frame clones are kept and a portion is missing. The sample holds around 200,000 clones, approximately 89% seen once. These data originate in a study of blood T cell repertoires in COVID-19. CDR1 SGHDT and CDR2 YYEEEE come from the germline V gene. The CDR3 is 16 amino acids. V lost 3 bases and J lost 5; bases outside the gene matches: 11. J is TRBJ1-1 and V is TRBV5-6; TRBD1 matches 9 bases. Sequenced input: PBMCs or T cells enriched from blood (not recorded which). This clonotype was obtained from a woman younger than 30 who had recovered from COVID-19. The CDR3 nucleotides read TGTGCCAGCAGCTCAGCCGGGACAGGGAGGGTTACTGAAGCTTTCTTT. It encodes CASSSAGTGRVTEAFF.